This paragraph reports one T cell receptor (beta chain). Antigen unknown. Trimming removed 7 bases from V and 0 bases from J, with 14 bases in between. The CDR3 is 15 residues long. Per the germline V gene, CDR1 is SGHTA and CDR2 is FQGNSA. The source of the sample is a study of PD-L1 blockade in urothelial cancer. The study, taken as a whole, reports: Below-median pretreatment blood TCR clonality was associated with improved progression-free and overall survival.

The data were produced by immunoSEQ multiplex PCR, yet TCRdb's version contains in-frame clones alone and is incomplete. Of 35,000 to 40,000 clones in the sample, 82% are singletons; the top ten hold roughly 18%. This TCR was sampled from a man aged 55-75 years with urothelial cancer. The V gene is TRBV7-2, the J gene TRBJ2-3; D gene uncertain. Sequenced material: PBMCs, taken around atezolizumab (anti-PD-L1) treatment. CDR3 nucleotide sequence: TGTGCCAGCATCCAAAACCCCGGGAGCACAGATACGCAGTATTTT. The encoded protein is CASIQNPGSTDTQYF.